A single sample is the source of the 3 T cell receptor beta chains below, sequenced in a study of T-cell reconstitution after alpha-beta-depleted transplantation in children. The TCRbeta library was prepared with unique molecular identifiers. Using its own MiXCR run on the PCR reads, TCRdb lists one record per CDR3 protein. This sample carries 280,000 or so distinct CDR3 sequences, approximately 10% of them seen once, and the ten largest clones take about a quarter. The input for sequencing was peripheral blood, taken 180 days after TCRalphabeta/CD19-depleted stem cell transplant. The source of these receptors is a male patient aged 2 to 10 who had a stem cell transplant for chronic granulomatous disease, so the T cells may come from the graft donor.

This clonotype has a handful of counts. The chain recombines TRBV6-2 or TRBV6-3 with TRBJ2-5; TRBD1 aligns across 10 bases. The CDR3 loop spans 13 amino acids. Germline V gene sequence: CDR1 MNHEY, CDR2 SVGEGT. The V and J ends lost 6 bases and 5 bases, in that order; junction bases with no gene match: 3. CDR3 nucleotides: TGTGCCAGCAGGGGACAGGGGCGTGAGACCCAGTACTTC. Its protein product is CASRGQGRETQYF.

CDR3 DNA sequence: TGTGCCAGCAGGGCGCTACAGTTTCCAACTAGCACAGATACGCAGTATTTT. Its translation: CASRALQFPTSTDTQYF. The chain combines TRBV6-1 with TRBJ2-3; D call uncertain. Germline V gene sequence: CDR1 MNHNS, CDR2 SASEGT. CDR3 length: 17 amino acids. With 6 bases removed from V and 0 bases from J, the gap between germline ends came to 19 bases.

In this sample, this clonotype turned up many times. CDR3 residues: CASSLRDRKNNEQFF. The CDR3 coding sequence is TGTGCCAGCAGCTTACGGGACAGGAAAAACAATGAGCAGTTCTTC. The chain has TRBV7-6 and TRBJ2-1; 8 bases agree with TRBD1. The V gene's germline CDR1 is SGHVS and CDR2 FNYEAQ. The CDR3 covers 15 residues. The ends lost 2 bases at V and 5 bases at J; junction bases unmatched: 5.